This T cell receptor beta chain was profiled in a study of blood T cell repertoires in COVID-19. Whole-study context: PBMCs, B-cell-depleted T cells, or T cells provided the cDNA or gDNA that made up the material.

Clinical history reported by participants formed the basis on which cohorts were assigned. As originally analysed: Reference gene primer amplification gave estimated nucleated cell counts. The protocol was immunoSEQ multiplex PCR, while the TCRdb copy is restricted to in-frame clones and leaves out a portion. For V, J and clone size, that table is used; D and trimming come from the DNA. The sample yields some 330,000 clones, roughly 90% seen once. Sequencing was performed on PBMCs or T cells enriched from blood (not recorded which). This clonotype was obtained from a woman in her 30s who had recovered from COVID-19.

In DNA form, the CDR3 reads TGTGCCAGCAGCTTAATAGCGGGGGGGCCCACCGGGGAGCTGTTTTTT. Translation gives CASSLIAGGPTGELFF. This sequence joins TRBV11-1 and TRBJ2-2, with 11 bases identical to TRBD2. Germline values: CDR1 SGHAT, CDR2 FQDESV (reference sequence). This CDR3 contains 16 residues. The V and J ends lost 2 bases and 4 bases, in that order; junction bases with no gene match: 3. Looking up the rest from reference TRBV11-1 and TRBJ2-2 gives the full variable domain: EAEVAQSPRYKITEKSQAVAFWCDPISGHATLYWYRQILGQGPELLVQFQDESVVDDSQLPKDRFSAERLKGVDSTLKIQPAELGDSAMYLCASSLIAGGPTGELFFGEGSRLTVL.